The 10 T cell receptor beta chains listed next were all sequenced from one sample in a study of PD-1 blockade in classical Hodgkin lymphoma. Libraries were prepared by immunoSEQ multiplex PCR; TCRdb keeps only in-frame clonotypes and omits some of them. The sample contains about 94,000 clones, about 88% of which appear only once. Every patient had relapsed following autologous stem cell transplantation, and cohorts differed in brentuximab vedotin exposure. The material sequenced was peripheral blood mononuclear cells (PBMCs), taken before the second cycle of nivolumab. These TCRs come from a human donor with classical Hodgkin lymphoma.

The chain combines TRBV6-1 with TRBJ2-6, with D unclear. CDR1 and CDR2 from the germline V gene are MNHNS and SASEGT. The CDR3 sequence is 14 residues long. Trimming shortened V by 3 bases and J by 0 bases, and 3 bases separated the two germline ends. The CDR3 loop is CASSEYSGANVLTF. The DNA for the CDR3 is TGTGCCAGCAGTGAGTACTCTGGGGCCAACGTCCTGACTTTC.

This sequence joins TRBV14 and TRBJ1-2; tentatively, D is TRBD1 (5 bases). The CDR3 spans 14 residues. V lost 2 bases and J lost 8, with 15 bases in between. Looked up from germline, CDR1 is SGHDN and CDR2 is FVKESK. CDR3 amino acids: CASSQFAGVGGYTF. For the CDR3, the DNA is TGTGCCAGCAGCCAATTCGCGGGGGTTGGGGGCTACACCTTC. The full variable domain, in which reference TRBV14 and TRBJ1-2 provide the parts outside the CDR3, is EAGVTQFPSHSVIEKGQTVTLRCDPISGHDNLYWYRRVMGKEIKFLLHFVKESKQDESGMPNNRFLAERTGGTYSTLKVQPAELEDSGVYFCASSQFAGVGGYTFGSGTRLTVV.

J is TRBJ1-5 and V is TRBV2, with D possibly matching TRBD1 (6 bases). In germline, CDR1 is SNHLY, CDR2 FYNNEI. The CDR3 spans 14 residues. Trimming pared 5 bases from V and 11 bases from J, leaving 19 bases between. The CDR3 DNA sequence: TGTGCCAGCAGTTCGGACAGCGCGCCTTCTTCCCAGCATTTT. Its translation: CASSSDSAPSSQHF. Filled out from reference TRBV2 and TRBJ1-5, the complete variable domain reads EPEVTQTPSHQVTQMGQEVILRCVPISNHLYFYWYRQILGQKVEFLVSFYNNEISEKSEIFDDQFSVERPDGSNFTLKIRSTKLEDSAMYFCASSSDSAPSSQHFGDGTRLSIL.

CDR3: CASSFWDSTYEQYF. The CDR3 DNA reads TGTGCCAGCAGCTTTTGGGACAGCACCTACGAGCAGTACTTC. V usage is TRBV7-9 and J usage is TRBJ2-7; 7 bases line up with TRBD1. The V and J ends lost 3 bases and 2 bases, in that order; junction bases with no gene match: 4. The CDR3 sequence is 14 residues long. The germline CDR1 and CDR2 sequences are SEHNR and FQNEAQ (reference sequence).

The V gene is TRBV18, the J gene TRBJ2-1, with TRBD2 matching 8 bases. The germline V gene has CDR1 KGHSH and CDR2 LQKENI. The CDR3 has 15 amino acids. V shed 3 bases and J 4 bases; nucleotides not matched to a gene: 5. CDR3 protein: CASSPPAGAYNEQFF. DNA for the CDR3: TGTGCCAGCTCACCCCCAGCGGGAGCATACAATGAGCAGTTCTTC.

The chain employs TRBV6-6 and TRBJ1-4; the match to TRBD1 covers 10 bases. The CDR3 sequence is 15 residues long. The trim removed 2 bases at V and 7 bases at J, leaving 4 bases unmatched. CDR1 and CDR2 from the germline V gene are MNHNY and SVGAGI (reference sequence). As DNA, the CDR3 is TGTGCCAGCAGTTACCCGACAGGGGGCGGTGAAAAACTGTTTTTT. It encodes CASSYPTGGGEKLFF.

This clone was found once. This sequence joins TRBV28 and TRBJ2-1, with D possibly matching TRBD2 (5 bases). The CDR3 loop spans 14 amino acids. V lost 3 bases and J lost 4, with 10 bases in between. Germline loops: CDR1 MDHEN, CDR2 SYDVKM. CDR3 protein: CASSLAGNYNEQFF. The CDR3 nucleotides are TGTGCCAGCAGTTTGGCCGGGAATTACAATGAGCAGTTCTTC.

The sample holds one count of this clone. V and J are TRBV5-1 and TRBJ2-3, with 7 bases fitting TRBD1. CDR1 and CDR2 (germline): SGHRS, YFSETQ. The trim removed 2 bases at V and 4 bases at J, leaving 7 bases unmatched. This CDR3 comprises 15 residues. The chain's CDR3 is CASSLTGDRADTQYF. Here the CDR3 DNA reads TGCGCCAGCAGCTTAACAGGGGATCGGGCAGATACGCAGTATTTT. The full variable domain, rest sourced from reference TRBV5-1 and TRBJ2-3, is KAGVTQTPRYLIKTRGQQVTLSCSPISGHRSVSWYQQTPGQGLQFLFEYFSETQRNKGNFPGRFSGRQFSNSRSEMNVSTLELGDSALYLCASSLTGDRADTQYFGPGTRLTVL.

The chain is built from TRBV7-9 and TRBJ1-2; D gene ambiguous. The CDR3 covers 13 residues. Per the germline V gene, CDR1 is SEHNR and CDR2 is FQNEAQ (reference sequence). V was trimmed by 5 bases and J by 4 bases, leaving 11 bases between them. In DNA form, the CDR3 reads TGTGCCAGCAGCCAGGACGGGATCTATGGCTACACCTTC. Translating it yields CASSQDGIYGYTF.

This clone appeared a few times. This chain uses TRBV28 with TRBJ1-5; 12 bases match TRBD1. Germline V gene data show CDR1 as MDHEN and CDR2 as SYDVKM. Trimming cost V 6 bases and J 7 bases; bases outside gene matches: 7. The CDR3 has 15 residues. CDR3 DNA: TGTGCCAGCAGAGGGGGACAGGGGGCTGTCCAGCCCCAGCATTTT. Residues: CASRGGQGAVQPQHF.